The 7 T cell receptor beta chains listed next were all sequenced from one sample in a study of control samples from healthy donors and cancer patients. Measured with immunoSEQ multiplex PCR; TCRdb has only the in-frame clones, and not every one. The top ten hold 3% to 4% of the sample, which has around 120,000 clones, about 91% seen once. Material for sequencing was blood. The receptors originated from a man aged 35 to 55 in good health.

CDR3 sequence reads: CASSVRDAGSEAFF. The CDR3 region has the DNA TGTGCCAGCAGTGTCCGGGACGCCGGGTCTGAAGCTTTCTTT. The rearrangement joins TRBV2 to TRBJ1-1, with D possibly being TRBD1 (5 bases). The germline V gene has CDR1 SNHLY and CDR2 FYNNEI. V shed 4 bases and J shed 6 bases, with 15 bases lying between them. The CDR3 runs to 14 residues. The complete variable domain, with remaining parts taken from reference TRBV2 and TRBJ1-1, reads EPEVTQTPSHQVTQMGQEVILRCVPISNHLYFYWYRQILGQKVEFLVSFYNNEISEKSEIFDDQFSVERPDGSNFTLKIRSTKLEDSAMYFCASSVRDAGSEAFFGQGTRLTVV.

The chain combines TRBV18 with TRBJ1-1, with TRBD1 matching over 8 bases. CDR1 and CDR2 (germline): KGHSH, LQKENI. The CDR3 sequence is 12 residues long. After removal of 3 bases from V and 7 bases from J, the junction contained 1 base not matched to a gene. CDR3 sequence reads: CASSPGQGEAFF. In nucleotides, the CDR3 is TGTGCCAGCTCACCCGGACAGGGTGAAGCTTTCTTT.

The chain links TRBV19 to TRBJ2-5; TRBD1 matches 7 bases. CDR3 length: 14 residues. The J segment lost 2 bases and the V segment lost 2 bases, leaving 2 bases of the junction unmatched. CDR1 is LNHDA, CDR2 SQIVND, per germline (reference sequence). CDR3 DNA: TGTGCCAGTAGTATATCGGGACAGCAAGAGACCCAGTACTTC. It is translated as CASSISGQQETQYF. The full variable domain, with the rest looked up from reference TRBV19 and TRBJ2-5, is DGGITQSPKYLFRKEGQNVTLSCEQNLNHDAMYWYRQDPGQGLRLIYYSQIVNDFQKGDIAEGYSVSREKKESFPLTVTSAQKNPTAFYLCASSISGQQETQYFGPGTRLLVL.

The CDR3 loop reads CASSLGADSTYEQYF. The CDR3 DNA reads as TGTGCCAGCAGCTTAGGGGCCGACAGTACCTACGAGCAGTACTTC. The rearrangement links TRBV7-9 to TRBJ2-7; possible D gene TRBD1, 5 bases. The germline gives CDR1 SEHNR, CDR2 FQNEAQ (reference sequence). Trimming shortened V by 1 base and J by 2 bases, and 12 bases separated the two germline ends. This CDR3 is 15 amino acids long.

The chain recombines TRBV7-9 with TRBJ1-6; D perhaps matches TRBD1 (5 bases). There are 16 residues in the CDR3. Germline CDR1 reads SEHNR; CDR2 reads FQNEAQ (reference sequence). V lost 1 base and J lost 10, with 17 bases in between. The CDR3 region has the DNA TGTGCCAGCAGCTTAGGTCCGCCAGGGAATGGGTCACCCCTCCACTTT. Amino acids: CASSLGPPGNGSPLHF.

As DNA, the CDR3 is TGCAGCGTTGGTAACAGGGGAAGGGGAGAAAAACTGTTTTTT. Protein: CSVGNRGRGEKLFF. This chain links TRBV29-1 with TRBJ1-4; 7 positions match TRBD1. The CDR3 extends over 14 amino acids. Germline values: CDR1 SQVTM, CDR2 ANQGSEA. V lost 4 bases, J lost 8 bases, and 10 bases stayed unmatched.

The CDR3 loop is CASSSPGQGNTGELFF. In DNA, the CDR3 is TGTGCCAGCAGCTCCCCGGGACAGGGGAACACCGGGGAGCTGTTTTTT. This chain connects TRBV7-3 to TRBJ2-2; 9 positions agree with TRBD1. Germline V gene data show CDR1 as SGHTA and CDR2 as FQGTGA. There are 16 residues in the CDR3. J gave up 1 base and V 4 bases, and 4 bases lay outside the gene matches.